Shown below are 5 T cell receptor beta chains from a single sample sequenced in a study of cytomegalovirus exposure and HLA in healthy donors. Primers for the PCR totalled 60 Vbeta and 13 Jbeta. Generated by immunoSEQ multiplex PCR, the TCRdb table keeps only in-frame clones and is missing some. The profile shows some 200,000 clones, 70% to 85% of them singletons. Sequencing was carried out using PBMCs. The source is a man aged 50-60 years in good health and CMV-seronegative.

This rearrangement joins TRBV4-1 to TRBJ2-1; 10 bases agree with TRBD2. CDR3 length equals 17 residues. J lost 4 bases, V lost 2 bases, and 8 bases had no gene match. CDR1 is MGHRA, CDR2 YSYEKL, per germline. The CDR3 bases are TGCGCCAGCAGCCAATTTTCGACTAGCGGGTTTTACAATGAGCAGTTCTTC. Amino acids: CASSQFSTSGFYNEQFF.

V and J are TRBV7-3 and TRBJ2-5; 16 bases are a match to TRBD2. The CDR3 extends over 16 amino acids. The J segment lost 5 bases and the V segment lost 3 bases, leaving 3 bases of the junction unmatched. Germline CDR1 is SGHTA and CDR2 is FQGTGA. This CDR3 is CASSLGLAGGMETQYF. CDR3 DNA: TGTGCCAGCAGCTTGGGACTAGCGGGAGGGATGGAGACCCAGTACTTC.

The genes are TRBV4-1 and TRBJ2-1; 9 bases agree with TRBD2. J was trimmed by 7 bases and V by 2 bases; bases with no gene match: 9. The CDR3 runs 16 residues. Germline loops: CDR1 MGHRA, CDR2 YSYEKL. CDR3 DNA: TGCGCCAGCAGCCAACACGTTAGCGGGAGTAGAAATGAGCAGTTCTTC. It is translated as CASSQHVSGSRNEQFF.

The chain links TRBV14 to TRBJ1-1; D may be TRBD1 (5 bases). CDR1 is SGHDN and CDR2 is FVKESK in the germline V gene. The CDR3 has 14 residues. Trimming stripped 4 bases from V and 11 bases from J, with 20 bases between. In nucleotides, the CDR3 is TGTGCCAGCAGCCCATTACTGGGAGGGGTTGGGGCTTTCTTT. Amino acid sequence: CASSPLLGGVGAFF.

The chain's CDR3 is CASSPNRDNLGNTIYF. CDR3 nucleotide sequence: TGTGCCAGTAGTCCGAACCGGGACAACCTTGGAAACACCATATATTTT. V usage is TRBV19 and J usage is TRBJ1-3; possibly TRBD1 for D (6 bases). Trimming stripped 5 bases from V and 3 bases from J, with 17 bases between. This CDR3 has 16 amino acids. CDR1 and CDR2 (germline): LNHDA, SQIVND (reference sequence). Variable domain in full (rest from reference TRBV19 and TRBJ1-3): DGGITQSPKYLFRKEGQNVTLSCEQNLNHDAMYWYRQDPGQGLRLIYYSQIVNDFQKGDIAEGYSVSREKKESFPLTVTSAQKNPTAFYLCASSPNRDNLGNTIYFGEGSWLTVV.